This T cell receptor (beta chain) was recovered during a study of neurological immune-mediated disorders. This clonotype was seen ten or more times. Antigen specificity is unknown. The V gene end was trimmed by 8 bases and the J gene end by 4 bases; junction bases not matched to a gene: 16. The CDR3 has 16 amino acids. Per the germline V gene, CDR1 is SNHLY and CDR2 is FYNNEI. Whole-study findings and limits: HTLV-1-associated myelopathy had the most TCR clonal expansion, while multiple sclerosis had the least, a level that fell below healthy controls.

TCRdb used MiXCR to reprocess the 5' RACE reads, holding one entry per CDR3 protein. Of tens of thousands of distinct CDR3 sequences listed, under 10% are singletons. What was sequenced was PBMCs. The chain joins TRBV2 to TRBJ2-7; 8 bases line up with TRBD1. This clonotype was sampled from a man over 45 in good health. CDR3 DNA sequence: TGTGCCAGCTTTAAATTTTCCGGGACAGGAGGTTACGAGCAGTACTTC. Translated, it gives CASFKFSGTGGYEQYF.